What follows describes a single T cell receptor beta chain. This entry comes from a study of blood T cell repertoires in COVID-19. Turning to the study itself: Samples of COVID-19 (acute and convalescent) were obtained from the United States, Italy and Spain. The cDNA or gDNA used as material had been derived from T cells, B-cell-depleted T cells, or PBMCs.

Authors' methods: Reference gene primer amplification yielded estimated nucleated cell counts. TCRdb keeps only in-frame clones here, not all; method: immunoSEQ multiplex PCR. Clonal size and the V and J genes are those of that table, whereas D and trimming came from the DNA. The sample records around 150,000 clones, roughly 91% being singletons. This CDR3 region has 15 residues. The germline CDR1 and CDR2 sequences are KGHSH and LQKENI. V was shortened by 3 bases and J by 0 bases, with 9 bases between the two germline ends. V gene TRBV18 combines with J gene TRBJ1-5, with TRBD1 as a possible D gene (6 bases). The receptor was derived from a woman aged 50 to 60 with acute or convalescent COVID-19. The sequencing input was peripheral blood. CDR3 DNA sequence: TGTGCCAGCTCACCGGGACAAGATAGCAATCAGCCCCAGCATTTT. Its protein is CASSPGQDSNQPQHF.